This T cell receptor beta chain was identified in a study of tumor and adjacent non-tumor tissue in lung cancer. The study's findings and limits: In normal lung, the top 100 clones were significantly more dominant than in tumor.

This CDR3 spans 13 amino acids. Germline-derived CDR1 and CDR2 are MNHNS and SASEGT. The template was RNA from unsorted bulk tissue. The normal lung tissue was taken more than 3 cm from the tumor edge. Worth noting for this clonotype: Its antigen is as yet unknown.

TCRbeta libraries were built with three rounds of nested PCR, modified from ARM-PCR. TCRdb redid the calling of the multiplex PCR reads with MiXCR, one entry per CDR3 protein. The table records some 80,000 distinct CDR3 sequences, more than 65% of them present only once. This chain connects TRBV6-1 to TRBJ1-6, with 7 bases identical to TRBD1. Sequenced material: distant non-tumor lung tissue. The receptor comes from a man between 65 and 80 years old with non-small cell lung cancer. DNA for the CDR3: TGTATCAGCCGTGGACAGGCGAATTCACCCCTCCACTTT. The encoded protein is CISRGQANSPLHF.